This entry describes one T cell receptor (beta chain). A read error may explain this, as a much larger clone is one base away. Using a J-beta primer mix together with a sample-barcoded 5' primer, a second PCR was run for about 6 to 11 cycles. TCRdb called the 5' RACE reads again in MiXCR, with one record for every CDR3 protein. This table has about 1,500,000 distinct CDR3 sequences, about 30% appearing once. Collection of ten milliliters of peripheral blood was performed for each donor. The data derive from a study of blood T cells in healthy people across ages. Germline V gene data show CDR1 as SQVTM and CDR2 as ANQGSEA. The CDR3 is 14 amino acids. Trimming pared 6 bases from V and 5 bases from J, leaving 20 bases between.

The specimen sequenced was blood. J is TRBJ2-7 and V is TRBV29-1, with a tentative D call TRBD1 (5 bases). This TCR came from a woman in her twenties or thirties in good health. The CDR3 spells CSVGHRLQVHEQYF. For the CDR3, the DNA is TGCAGCGTAGGGCATAGGCTACAGGTCCACGAGCAGTACTTC.